The following is a T cell receptor (beta chain) sequence with its context. Its antigen remains unknown. Through template switching, a universal primer site was introduced, and the cDNA contained unique molecular identifiers. MiXCR, applied by TCRdb to the 5' RACE reads, yields one record per CDR3 protein. The sample includes 350,000 or so distinct CDR3 sequences, approximately 13% seen only once; the top ten take just over 7%. This specimen comes from a study of identical twins. Germline CDR1 LNHNV, CDR2 YYDKDF (reference sequence). This CDR3 has 18 amino acids. V lost 0 bases, J lost 0 bases, and 12 bases lay in between. Findings and caveats of the study: Out-of-frame alpha sequences shared by twins were enriched for low generation probability. Zero-insertion results could be subject to partial confounding by invariant MAIT and iNKT cells.

The same data also went into a second study, on yellow fever vaccine responses in identical twins. That paper adds: Twins reportedly appeared to share part of their vaccine T cell response while keeping part individual.

The chain uses TRBV15 and TRBJ2-6; D is perhaps TRBD1 or TRBD2 (5 bases each). What was sequenced was CD8+ T cells sorted from blood. This receptor was identified in a woman aged 18-35 years in good health. CDR3 sequence reads: CATSRDSGRISGANVLTF. CDR3 DNA sequence: TGTGCCACCAGCAGAGATTCGGGACGCATCTCTGGGGCCAACGTCCTGACTTTC. The whole variable domain, filled in from reference TRBV15 and TRBJ2-6, reads DAMVIQNPRYQVTQFGKPVTLSCSQTLNHNVMYWYQQKSSQAPKLLFHYYDKDFNNEADTPDNFQSRRPNTSFCFLDIRSPGLGDTAMYLCATSRDSGRISGANVLTFGAGSRLTVL.